The T cell receptor (beta chain) described here comes from a study of T cell responses to AZD1222 COVID-19 vaccine. Study results and caveats: There were vaccine-associated CD4 TCRs across spike, dominant at 160-218 and 743-854.

Germline V gives CDR1 LGHNA, CDR2 YSLEER. The V gene lost 0 bases and the J gene lost 2 bases, with 7 bases spanning the gap. The CDR3 extends over 14 amino acids. A remark on this clone: Its target is not known.

Clones were sequenced by immunoSEQ multiplex PCR, and TCRdb holds only the in-frame ones, with some missing. The sample records over 100,000 clones, approximately 87% being singletons. The sample here was peripheral blood, taken on day 0 of AZD1222 vaccination. V and J are TRBV4-3 and TRBJ1-2, with D unresolved. This clonotype was sampled from an adult in good health. This chain's CDR3 is CASSQEPGNYGYTF. The CDR3 nucleotides are TGCGCCAGCAGCCAAGAACCCGGAAACTATGGCTACACCTTC.